These 16 T cell receptor beta chains were all obtained from the same sample, sequenced in a study of PD-1 blockade in classical Hodgkin lymphoma. Repertoires were generated with immunoSEQ multiplex PCR, while TCRdb's copy carries only in-frame clones and drops some. The data show about 32,000 clones, with 88% seen just once and more than 1% held by the top ten. This sample's time point: newly diagnosed, previously untreated cHL patient sample. CD4+ T cells were purified from thawed PBMCs by magnetic negative selection. The sequencing sample was made of CD4+ T cells from blood. The receptors originated from a human donor with classical Hodgkin lymphoma.

This clone appeared once. The chain couples TRBV2 to TRBJ2-5; D call uncertain. Trimming shortened V by 6 bases and J by 7 bases, and 9 bases separated the two germline ends. The length of the CDR3 is 11 residues. The V gene's germline CDR1 is SNHLY and CDR2 FYNNEI. The CDR3 DNA reads as TGTGCCAGCAGGGCCGGCGGGACCCAGTACTTC. Encoded protein: CASRAGGTQYF.

J is TRBJ1-2 and V is TRBV19; the D is unclear. V was trimmed by 3 bases and J by 5 bases, leaving 13 bases between them. The CDR3 length is 14 residues. Germline CDR1 LNHDA, CDR2 SQIVND (reference sequence). The CDR3 protein is CASSISWESYGYTF. The DNA for the CDR3 is TGTGCCAGTAGTATCTCATGGGAAAGTTATGGCTACACCTTC. The full variable domain, with the rest looked up from reference TRBV19 and TRBJ1-2, is DGGITQSPKYLFRKEGQNVTLSCEQNLNHDAMYWYRQDPGQGLRLIYYSQIVNDFQKGDIAEGYSVSREKKESFPLTVTSAQKNPTAFYLCASSISWESYGYTFGSGTRLTVV.

The chain carries TRBV5-1 and TRBJ1-1; no reliable D call. The CDR3 consists of 13 residues. Between the trimmed V and J ends, which lost 0 bases and 2 bases, there was a span of 5 bases. Looked up from germline, CDR1 is SGHRS and CDR2 is YFSETQ. The CDR3 nucleotides read TGCGCCAGCAGCTTGGGGTTAAACACTGAAGCTTTCTTT. Translation: CASSLGLNTEAFF.

The rearrangement links TRBV5-4 to TRBJ2-6; unclear D gene. Germline assignment: CDR1 SGHNT and CDR2 YYREEE (reference sequence). V was pared by 0 bases and J by 0 bases, with 7 bases between. This CDR3 region has 16 residues. This chain's CDR3 is CASSLDRTSGANVLTF. CDR3 nucleotide sequence: TGTGCCAGCAGCTTGGACAGAACCTCTGGGGCCAACGTCCTGACTTTC.

The chain is built from TRBV19 and TRBJ2-1, with unresolved D. The CDR3 extends over 13 amino acids. CDR1 is LNHDA and CDR2 is SQIVND in the germline V gene (reference sequence). Between the trimmed V and J ends, which lost 1 base and 5 bases, there was a span of 6 bases. The CDR3 sequence is CASSIGQNNEQFF. The CDR3 nucleotides read TGTGCCAGTAGTATAGGTCAAAACAATGAGCAGTTCTTC.

This chain joins TRBV28 and TRBJ1-5; the D is unclear. With 5 bases removed from V and 4 bases from J, the gap between germline ends came to 18 bases. Germline CDR1 reads MDHEN; CDR2 reads SYDVKM. The CDR3 totals 16 residues. CDR3 nucleotides: TGTGCCAGCAGTCAACAACCGACTTGGGAGAATCAGCCCCAGCATTTT. Translation: CASSQQPTWENQPQHF.

The chain couples TRBV18 to TRBJ2-7; D not resolved. Trimming pared 0 bases from V and 1 base from J, leaving 7 bases between. The CDR3 contains 14 residues. Per germline, CDR1 KGHSH and CDR2 LQKENI. The CDR3 loop reads CASSPPGVSYEQYV. The CDR3 nucleotides are TGTGCCAGCTCACCACCGGGCGTTTCCTACGAGCAGTACGTC.

The chain carries TRBV5-1 and TRBJ2-1; no reliable D call. Germline V gives CDR1 SGHRS, CDR2 YFSETQ. This CDR3 has 13 amino acids. V was pared by 0 bases and J by 5 bases, with 6 bases between. The CDR3 loop is CASSLGYDNEQFF. The CDR3 nucleotides are TGCGCCAGCAGCTTGGGTTACGACAATGAGCAGTTCTTC. Drawing the rest from reference TRBV5-1 and TRBJ2-1, the complete variable domain is KAGVTQTPRYLIKTRGQQVTLSCSPISGHRSVSWYQQTPGQGLQFLFEYFSETQRNKGNFPGRFSGRQFSNSRSEMNVSTLELGDSALYLCASSLGYDNEQFFGPGTRLTVL.

The V gene is TRBV18, the J gene TRBJ2-7; D assignment may be TRBD1 or TRBD2 (5 bases each). Germline CDR1 reads KGHSH; CDR2 reads LQKENI. Trimming cost V 3 bases and J 5 bases, with 11 bases left between them. The CDR3 length is 13 residues. For the CDR3, the DNA is TGTGCCAGCTCACCTGGGCTGGGGGACGAGCAGTACGTC. Its protein product is CASSPGLGDEQYV.

This clone was recorded only once. The chain carries TRBV29-1 and TRBJ1-2; D gene uncertain. The germline gives CDR1 SQVTM, CDR2 ANQGSEA. V lost 2 bases and J 4 bases, leaving 11 bases between the germline ends. This CDR3 has 13 residues. Here the CDR3 reads CSVERGPGYGYTF. The CDR3 bases are TGCAGCGTTGAACGCGGGCCCGGCTATGGCTACACCTTC.

CDR3 nucleotides: TGTGCCAGCAGTCCACAGGGAATAGTCTATGGCTACACCTTC. It yields the protein CASSPQGIVYGYTF. V usage is TRBV2 and J usage is TRBJ1-2, with a possible D match to TRBD1 (6 bases). There are 14 residues in the CDR3. V lost 5 bases and J lost 4, with 14 bases in between. The germline V gene has CDR1 SNHLY and CDR2 FYNNEI.

The chain carries TRBV9 and TRBJ1-1; perhaps TRBD1 as D (5 bases). Per germline, CDR1 SGDLS and CDR2 YYNGEE. The ends were cut back, 5 bases at V and 0 bases at J, with 11 bases in the middle. The CDR3 length is 14 residues. The CDR3 DNA reads as TGTGCCAGCAGTGGGACTGCTATGAACACTGAAGCTTTCTTT. Translation gives CASSGTAMNTEAFF.

V usage is TRBV2 and J usage is TRBJ2-3, with 7 bases that match TRBD2. The CDR3 totals 16 residues. Germline CDR1 is SNHLY and CDR2 is FYNNEI. The V gene end was trimmed by 4 bases and the J gene end by 0 bases; junction bases not matched to a gene: 7. DNA of the CDR3: TGTGCCAGCAGTGCGGGGCTAGCGGTGAGCACAGATACGCAGTATTTT. This codes for CASSAGLAVSTDTQYF.

The chain links TRBV18 to TRBJ1-1, with a weak D call TRBD1 (5 bases). CDR1 is KGHSH, CDR2 LQKENI, per germline. This CDR3 has 18 amino acids. The V end lost 4 bases, the J end lost 1 base, and 22 bases lay between the germline ends. CDR3 loop: CASSRRPGLITQNTEAFF. The CDR3 coding sequence is TGTGCCAGCTCACGACGTCCGGGACTTATTACGCAGAACACTGAAGCTTTCTTT.

The chain carries TRBV5-1 and TRBJ1-1, with TRBD1 matching 9 bases. CDR1 SGHRS and CDR2 YFSETQ come from the germline V gene. This CDR3 region has 13 residues. Losses at the gene ends were 4 bases for V and 4 bases for J; bases not matched to a gene: 2. CDR3 sequence: CASSATGGTEAFF. CDR3 DNA: TGCGCCAGCAGCGCGACAGGGGGCACTGAAGCTTTCTTT. Full variable domain (rest looked up from reference TRBV5-1 and TRBJ1-1): KAGVTQTPRYLIKTRGQQVTLSCSPISGHRSVSWYQQTPGQGLQFLFEYFSETQRNKGNFPGRFSGRQFSNSRSEMNVSTLELGDSALYLCASSATGGTEAFFGQGTRLTVV.

The CDR3 protein is CASSAAGGSYNEQFF. The DNA of the CDR3 is TGCGCCAGCAGCGCTGCCGGGGGCTCCTACAATGAGCAGTTCTTC. This chain connects TRBV5-1 to TRBJ2-1; D may be TRBD2 (6 bases). The CDR3 spans 15 residues. Trimming pared 4 bases from V and 0 bases from J, leaving 11 bases between. CDR1 is SGHRS and CDR2 is YFSETQ in the germline V gene.